This record covers a single T cell receptor (beta chain). The target antigen is unknown. The data are from a study of shared clonotypes between healthy human individuals. The germline V gene has CDR1 MDHEN and CDR2 SYDVKM. The CDR3 extends over 15 amino acids. The trim removed 3 bases at V and 2 bases at J, leaving 5 bases unmatched. CD8 cells classed as naive were CD45RO-negative and positively selected for CCR7, excluding terminally differentiated effector memory CD45RA+ cells. General study results and limits: A handful of donors held approximately 5% of naive CD4 clonotypes in common. Relative to their counterparts shared across all four donors, non-shared clonotypes exhibited diminished generation probabilities.

On sorted subsets, replicate PCRs used about 180 ng DNA, or about 33,000 T cell genomes. In the source study's methods: Junction-only immunoSEQ data arrived without quality scores, meaning filtering differed. Profiling relied on immunoSEQ multiplex PCR, and the TCRdb table lists in-frame clones only, not all of them. The V and J calls and clone size come from that table; D and trimming were worked out from the DNA. The table lists about 2.1 million clones, around 95% of them singletons. The chain recombines TRBV28 with TRBJ2-7, with 9 bases fitting TRBD2. The clonotype was recovered from a man between 18 and 29 years old in good health. Some clones in this sample may be carry-over from other donors' samples. Sequenced sample: naive CD8+ T cells from PBMCs. CDR3 coding DNA: TGTGCCAGCAGTTTTGGGCTAGCGGGAACCTACGAGCAGTACTTC. This sequence encodes CASSFGLAGTYEQYF.